The 4 T cell receptor beta chains below come from one sample, sequenced in a study of post-analysis software for immune sequencing data (dated by TCRdb to about 2015). The research as a whole found: About 5 TRBV segments, including TRBV5-6, TRBV5-1 and TRBV20-1, were significantly more frequent in patients than controls.

Preparation of the library involved PCR. The instrument given in TCRdb is Illumina HiSeq 2500. Unique molecular identifiers were incorporated into TCR beta cDNA libraries to reduce PCR and sequencing biases. The public reads were run again by TCRdb, first through fastp at Q25 and then through MiXCR, and only productive beta chains were kept. When rows share a CDR3 protein, they turn into one entry using the most common DNA and genes. The sample yields fewer than 850,000 distinct CDR3 sequences; more than 45% were counted once. Approximately 5% of the sample is in the top ten clones. No antigen has been identified for these receptors. The source material was blood. The receptor source for this set is a girl aged 5-17 years with multiple sclerosis.

The CDR3 sequence is CASSYLGQGWIDEQFF. DNA for the CDR3: TGTGCCAGCAGCTACCTGGGGCAGGGCTGGATCGATGAGCAGTTCTTC. The chain has TRBV13 and TRBJ2-1, with D possibly matching TRBD1 (5 bases). The germline V gene has CDR1 PRHDT and CDR2 FYEKMQ (reference sequence). V was pared by 4 bases and J by 8 bases, with 21 bases between. This CDR3 comprises 16 residues.

V is TRBV6-1 and J is TRBJ2-4; 9 bases map to TRBD1. The DNA end is a closer match to TRBJ2-7, so the J assignment may be wrong. CDR1 is MNHNS, CDR2 SASEGT, per germline. The CDR3 is 16 residues long. CDR3 DNA sequence: TGTGCCAGCAGTGGAGCGCCTTGGGACAGGGCCCACGAGCAGTACTTC. Its protein is CASSGAPWDRAHEQYF.

The chain joins TRBV28 to TRBJ2-2; 10 bases are a match to TRBD2. Germline assignment: CDR1 MDHEN and CDR2 SYDVKM. The CDR3 consists of 17 residues. J gave up 6 bases and V 3 bases, and 10 bases lay outside the gene matches. The chain's CDR3 is CASSFMASGSWSGELFF. CDR3 DNA sequence: TGTGCCAGCAGTTTCATGGCTAGCGGGAGTTGGTCCGGGGAGCTGTTTTTT.

The CDR3 DNA reads TGTGCCAGCAGTTATCACTTCTCCGGGGACAGAAACACTGAAGCTTTCTTT. This translates into CASSYHFSGDRNTEAFF. The chain links TRBV6-5 to TRBJ1-1, with TRBD1 identical over 7 bases. This CDR3 has 17 residues. Germline-derived CDR1 and CDR2 are MNHEY and SVGAGI. With 3 bases clipped from V and 2 bases from J, the junction kept 12 bases outside the gene matches.